This T cell receptor (beta chain) emerged from a study of shared clonotypes between healthy human individuals. Study-wide context: The study used three CD4 naive, three CD4 memory, two CD8 naive and one CD8 memory plate per donor.

The CDR3 spans 15 residues. V shed 5 bases and J shed 0 bases, with 12 bases lying between them. Germline V CDR1 and CDR2: SGHTA, FQGNSA. Those who donated, Caucasian adults without exception, all lived in Nashville, Tennessee. Profiled with immunoSEQ multiplex PCR; TCRdb holds only in-frame clones, not every one. This sample has 1,500,000 or so clones, with roughly 96% found just once. Specimen: naive CD4+ T cells sorted from blood. Documented subset: CD45RA+ positively selected. This clonotype originated in a man aged 25-45 years in good health. This chain uses TRBV7-2 with TRBJ2-3; D is undetermined. In DNA form, the CDR3 reads TGTGCCAGCAGCATAAGACCTACTAGCACAGATACGCAGTATTTT. This codes for CASSIRPTSTDTQYF. Full variable domain (remainder filled in from reference TRBV7-2 and TRBJ2-3): GAGVSQSPSNKVTEKGKDVELRCDPISGHTALYWYRQSLGQGLEFLIYFQGNSAPDKSGLPSDRFSAERTGGSVSTLTIQRTQQEDSAVYLCASSIRPTSTDTQYFGPGTRLTVL.